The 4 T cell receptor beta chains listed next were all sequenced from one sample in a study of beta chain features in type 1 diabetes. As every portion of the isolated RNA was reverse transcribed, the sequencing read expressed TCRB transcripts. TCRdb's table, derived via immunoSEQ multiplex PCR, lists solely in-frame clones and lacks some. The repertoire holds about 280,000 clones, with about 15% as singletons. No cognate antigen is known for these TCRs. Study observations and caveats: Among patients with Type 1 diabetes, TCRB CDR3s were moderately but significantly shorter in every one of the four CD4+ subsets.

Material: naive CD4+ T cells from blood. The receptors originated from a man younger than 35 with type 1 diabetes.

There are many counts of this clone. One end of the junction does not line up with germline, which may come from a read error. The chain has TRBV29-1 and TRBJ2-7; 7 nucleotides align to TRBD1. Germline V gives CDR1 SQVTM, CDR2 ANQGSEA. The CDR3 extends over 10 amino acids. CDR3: CSVGRTQGDF. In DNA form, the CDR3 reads TGCAGCGTTGGCCGGACCCAGGGGGACTTC.

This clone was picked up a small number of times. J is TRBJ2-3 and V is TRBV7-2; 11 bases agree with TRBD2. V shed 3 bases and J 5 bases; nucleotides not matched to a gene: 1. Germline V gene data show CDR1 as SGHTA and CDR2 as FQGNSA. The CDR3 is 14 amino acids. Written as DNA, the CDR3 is TGTGCCAGCAGCTTGGGGACTAGCGGAGATACGCAGTATTTT. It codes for CASSLGTSGDTQYF.

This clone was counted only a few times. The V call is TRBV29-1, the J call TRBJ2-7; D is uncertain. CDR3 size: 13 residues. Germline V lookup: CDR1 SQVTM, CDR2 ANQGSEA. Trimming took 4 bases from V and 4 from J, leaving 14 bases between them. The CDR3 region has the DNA TGCAGCGTTGTTTTACGAGTAAAATACGAGCAGTACTTC. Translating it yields CSVVLRVKYEQYF.

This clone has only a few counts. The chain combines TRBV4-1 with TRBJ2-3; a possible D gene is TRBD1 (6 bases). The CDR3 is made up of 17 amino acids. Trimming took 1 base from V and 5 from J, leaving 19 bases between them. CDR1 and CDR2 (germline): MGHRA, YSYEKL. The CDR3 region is CASSQGLQGLKRDTQYF. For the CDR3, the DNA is TGCGCCAGCAGCCAAGGTCTCCAGGGGCTCAAACGAGATACGCAGTATTTT.